This record concerns one T cell receptor beta chain sequence. What antigen it recognizes has not been identified. Per-base qualities were not stored, and no clone one base away is much larger. There are 13 amino acids in the CDR3, from cysteine to phenylalanine inclusive. Just CDR3 DNA is preserved here, 39 bases in frame from base 1. Looking up the germline V gene yields CDR1 SNHLY and CDR2 FYNNEI. Trimming costs V 7 bases and J 6 bases, and their ends lie 13 bases apart. The cohort was made up of 500 to 800 healthy bone marrow donors. At the time of sampling, every cohort member was nominally healthy, though immune exposures that went unrecorded were likely present. The donor was CMV seronegative and was included in the group of approximately 350 seronegative cohort members. A peripheral blood sample was provided by each donor, and peripheral blood mononuclear cells were used for TCR beta sequencing. Genomic DNA was extracted from the blood cell samples with the Qiagen DNeasy Blood Extraction Kit.

The data derive from a study of cytomegalovirus exposure and HLA in healthy donors (dated by TCRdb to the late 2010s). Background on the whole study: An earlier analysis of approximately 590 of the donors reported roughly 270 Gb of sequence data and more than 90 million unique TCR beta sequences from some 180 million T cells. An early release covering 500 to 750 HLA-typed donors comprised approximately 290 gigabases of sequencing data and tens of millions of unique TCR sequences. Among the roughly 400 genotyped donors, around 81% belonged to the genetic ancestry cluster associated with self-reported Caucasian donors. The aim of the study was to test whether cataloging public T cell receptors could identify signatures of past pathogen exposure. Using immunosequencing, the study profiled T cell repertoires from fewer than 850 subjects and related those repertoires to cytomegalovirus serostatus. Along with the roughly 670-subject first cohort, a separate validation cohort of some 130 different subjects was used. High-throughput TCR immunosequencing, statistical association of individual TCRs with disease status, and machine learning were combined to predict cytomegalovirus infection status. In a later analysis, previously published TCR beta repertoires from several hundred donors were re-analyzed and high-resolution HLA genotyping was added so that TCR occurrence patterns could be studied. Rather than using new phenotypic data, the later analysis identified candidate immune exposures from TCR beta sequences and from how often those sequences occurred across donors. To decide whether each TCR beta V gene segment behaved as functional or pseudogenic, an earlier analysis of some 600 of the donors relied on high-throughput TCR beta sequencing. Donor age, sex, ethnicity and CMV serostatus were compiled alongside the repertoire data. Genome-wide SNP genotypes for about 65% of the 666 donors were used in a later genetic analysis, which treated that subset as a discovery cohort. Every discovery cohort repertoire had been produced on one sequencing platform. Both class I and class II loci were covered by HLA typing, at four-digit resolution. The number of donors typed differed by locus, with roughly 629-640 for A, B, C, DRB1 and DQB1, more than 500 for DQA1, 606 for DPA1, and over 400 for DPB1. Roughly 5 DR-DQ haplotypes were handled as single units for association and clustering because linkage in the cohort was strong. Across some 400 genotyped donors of the cohort, an average of approximately 240,000 unique TCR beta nucleotide sequences per donor were sequenced, and around 20% of those sequences were non-productive.

The protocol used for the library was the immunoSEQ multiplex PCR assay. For the multiplex PCR, a mixture combining 60 forward primers for TCR Vbeta segments and 13 reverse primers for TCR Jbeta segments was used. Amplification of the CDR3 region of rearranged TCR beta genes was performed with a multiplex PCR assay on genomic DNA. Amplified TCR beta libraries were sequenced as 87-base-pair reads on the Illumina HiSeq System. As for the original processing: Across the 700 or so repertoires, a later analysis counted approximately 83 million unique TCR beta chains, roughly 11 million of which were shared by at least two donors. A nearest-neighbor algorithm error-corrected the raw reads and collapsed the reads into unique sequences, merging closely related sequences to remove PCR and sequencing errors. To assign V, D and J gene segments, CDR3 sequences were aligned to IMGT reference sequences. For a sequence to be retained, a match of at least six nucleotides was required to both a V gene segment and a J gene segment. A rearrangement counted as productive if the CDR3 had no stop codons and remained in frame with V and J, and every other rearrangement counted as non-productive. CDR3 was defined according to IMGT convention as the region running from the second conserved V-encoded cysteine to the conserved J-encoded phenylalanine. In an earlier analysis of 587 of the donors, sequences lacking an unambiguous match to a single V gene segment were excluded. In an earlier analysis of around 600 of the donors, V segments were called functional above 56.7% productive rearrangements and were called segregating when the between-donor standard deviation exceeded 5%. To diagnose cytomegalovirus status from the catalog of TCR beta chain sequences, a statistical classification framework was built. A later analysis assigned V and J genes by comparing TCR nucleotide sequences with IMGT/GENE-DB human TR gene sequences. Using the TCRdist pipeline, a later analysis assigned CDR3 sequences along with most-parsimonious VDJ recombination scenarios. In a later analysis, each TCR beta chain was defined by its CDR3 amino acid sequence together with its V-gene family, and reads without a unique V-gene family were excluded. A later analysis removed nearly 600 highly shared, low-generation-probability nucleotide sequences to deal with suspected cross-contamination and a sequencing artifact. In a later analysis, a clonal expansion index for each public chain was calculated from normalized within-repertoire ranks of inferred template counts. A later analysis computed generation probabilities with a VDJ recombination model fitted to out-of-frame rearrangements, and checked the results against IGoR. Hypergeometric tests were used in a later analysis to score TCR-TCR, TCR-HLA and TCR-CMV co-occurrence, with a repertoire-size bias correction applied to the TCR pairs. False discovery rates were estimated in a later analysis by permuting HLA or CMV assignments 20 times. In a later analysis, co-occurring TCRs were grouped using DBSCAN, and TCRdist sequence similarity was added for clustering within HLA-allele-positive subsets. Repertoires with fewer than 30,000 or more than 120,000 public chains were left out of co-occurrence clustering, as were four to six repertoires with anomalous nucleotide sharing. TCRdb retrieved this table from immuneACCESS and kept in-frame rearrangements only. Not all clones are present; in checked studies, unresolved V genes account for under half, and no reason is known for the remainder. V and J calls and clone size are copied from that table; D and trimming were computed from the DNA. Across this sample there are tens of thousands of clones, with over 60% seen only once. About 2.9% of the sample is taken by the ten largest.

The full study reports these points: For the cohort, immune exposure information was limited to CMV serostatus. In vitro tests confirmed that a few of the cytomegalovirus-associated TCR beta chains recognize cytomegalovirus antigens. The presence/absence analyses assumed that sequencing depth was roughly uniform across donors, and that assumption may not be true. A cluster of highly shared sequence variants was judged likely to represent a technical artifact of the sequencing pipeline. Some IMGT-functional V segments, including TRBV6-2 and TRBV6-3, could not be distinguished by the 87-base-pair reads and were therefore excluded. Because counts were too low, seventeen rarely observed V segments, including chromosome 9 orphons, were excluded from the earlier analysis of roughly 580 of the donors. It was suggested by the authors that the approach could potentially be generalized to other disease states and immunological phenotypes. Linkage disequilibrium might explain the correlated functional status among segregating V segments, but an unknown experimental factor could not be excluded. Most TCR sequences were observed very rarely across donors, whereas some public TCRs were present in many individuals. Assigning TCR associations to individual alleles was difficult when HLA alleles, especially DR and DQ, strongly co-occurred. Cytomegalovirus status was reported to be diagnosed by the classifier with high specificity and sensitivity in both the original and validation cohorts. A total of roughly 160 TCR beta chains were listed by the study as associated with cytomegalovirus. This cohort had only TCR beta chains sequenced, and the lack of alpha or paired-chain data limited which features could be detected. An association between a missense DCLRE1C variant and V-gene and J-gene trimming of TCR beta chains was found in a later genetic analysis and replicated in an independent cohort. According to a later analysis, parvovirus B19, influenza, CMV and Epstein-Barr virus appeared linked to several top co-occurrence clusters. Compared with equally common non-associated chains, HLA-associated TCR beta chains in a later analysis were more clonally expanded and had lower generation probabilities. A later genetic analysis reported fewer N-insertions in productive TCRs among donors in an Asian-associated ancestry cluster than the roughly 620-donor mean. In a later analysis, the rate of TCR association differed among HLA loci, with DRB1 alleles having the most associated TCRs and HLA-C alleles having the fewest. At a false discovery rate of 0.05, a later analysis linked roughly 17,000 TCR beta sequences to specific HLA alleles. A further reported finding was that TCR beta sequences accurately predicted the HLA-A and HLA-B alleles for most subjects in the first cohort. Broadly in line with IMGT annotations, most TCR beta V segments showed up in productive rearrangements about 90% or about 30% of the time in an earlier analysis of about 500 of the donors. A later analysis found that most CMV-associated TCR beta chains appeared HLA-restricted, with HLA associations seemingly driven largely by CMV exposure. Because HLA typing was unavailable for some donors at each locus, only the typed subset was used in association tests.

The sample was PBMCs. In this chain, TRBV2 is recombined with TRBJ1-5; 6 matching bases give a weak D call of TRBD1. The receptor was derived from a woman in her forties or fifties in good health and CMV-seronegative. The CDR3 region: CASMRGLRQPQHF. The nucleotides read TGTGCCAGCATGCGGGGGCTTCGTCAGCCCCAGCATTTT.